Presented here are 25 T cell receptor beta chains from one specimen sequenced in a study of blood T cell repertoires in COVID-19. TCRdb's copy holds only in-frame clones and misses some; the assay was immunoSEQ multiplex PCR. Among some 120,000 clones listed, more than 80% were seen once. Source material: peripheral blood. The source of these receptors is a man in his 70s with active or convalescent COVID-19.

The genes are TRBV6-6 and TRBJ2-1; possible D gene TRBD1, 6 bases. V shed 6 bases and J shed 6 bases, with 15 bases lying between them. The CDR3 is 14 residues long. The germline gives CDR1 MNHNY, CDR2 SVGAGI (reference sequence). CDR3 sequence (DNA): TGTGCCAGCAGCGACAGGCTCTCCCTCAATGAGCAGTTCTTC. Protein sequence: CASSDRLSLNEQFF.

The chain combines TRBV28 with TRBJ2-7, with TRBD2 identical over 15 bases. Trimming removed 4 bases from V and 6 bases from J; junction bases left unmatched: 7. The CDR3 totals 16 residues. From germline, CDR1 is MDHEN and CDR2 SYDVKM. The CDR3 loop is CASSSPGLAGGGEQYF. In DNA, the CDR3 is TGTGCCAGCAGTTCCCCTGGACTAGCGGGAGGGGGCGAGCAGTACTTC.

The chain couples TRBV29-1 to TRBJ2-2; D unclear. CDR3 length: 12 amino acids. CDR1 SQVTM and CDR2 ANQGSEA come from the germline V gene. Trimming removed 5 bases from V and 3 bases from J, with 7 bases in between. This CDR3 is CSVFSDTGELFF. The CDR3 nucleotides are TGCAGCGTTTTTTCGGACACCGGGGAGCTGTTTTTT.

This clone was observed once. The CDR3 loop reads CASSYATGYPEAFF. In DNA, the CDR3 is TGCGCCAGCAGCTACGCTACAGGGTATCCTGAAGCTTTCTTT. The V and J genes are TRBV5-1 and TRBJ1-1, with D possibly TRBD1 on 6 matching bases. CDR3 size: 14 residues. Trimming removed 3 bases at V and 6 bases at J, with 15 bases between. Germline V gene data show CDR1 as SGHRS and CDR2 as YFSETQ.

The V call is TRBV6-5, the J call TRBJ2-6, with 7 bases fitting TRBD1. This CDR3 comprises 14 residues. Trimming at V came to 11 bases and at J to 0 bases, leaving 4 bases not matched to a gene. CDR1 MNHEY and CDR2 SVGAGI come from the germline V gene. In nucleotides, the CDR3 is TGTGCCGCACAGGGGCCCTCTGGGGCCAACGTCCTGACTTTC. Encoded protein: CAAQGPSGANVLTF.

This clone was seen just once. The rearrangement joins TRBV28 to TRBJ1-4, with 9 bases identical to TRBD1. The CDR3 sequence is 15 residues long. In germline, CDR1 is MDHEN, CDR2 SYDVKM. V lost 10 bases to trimming and J lost 0 bases; unmatched junction nucleotides: 6. The CDR3 sequence is CATRTGAPTNEKLFF. DNA of the CDR3: TGTGCCACCAGGACAGGGGCCCCAACTAATGAAAAACTGTTTTTT.

This chain links TRBV11-2 with TRBJ1-5, with 8 bases that match TRBD1. The CDR3 loop spans 15 amino acids. Germline CDR1 is SGHAT and CDR2 is FQNNGV. V was pared by 4 bases and J by 2 bases, with 4 bases of the junction left unmatched. The CDR3 protein is CASSSSTGGNQPQHF. The CDR3, as DNA: TGTGCCAGCAGCTCTTCGACAGGGGGCAATCAGCCCCAGCATTTT.

The rearrangement uses TRBV6-4 and TRBJ1-3; 11 positions agree with TRBD1. CDR1 and CDR2 from the germline V gene are MRHNA and SNTAGT. This CDR3 region has 14 residues. V was clipped by 9 bases and J by 2 bases; unmatched bases: 3. The CDR3 reads CARTDRGPGNTIYF. The CDR3 DNA reads as TGTGCCAGGACGGACAGGGGGCCTGGAAACACCATATATTTT.

CDR3 residues: CASSRSGRTDTQYF. CDR3 bases: TGTGCCAGTAGTAGGTCAGGTCGCACAGATACGCAGTATTTT. V gene TRBV19 combines with J gene TRBJ2-3; D is unresolved. Trimming took 4 bases from V and 1 from J, leaving 9 bases between them. The CDR3 contains 14 residues. Germline CDR1 reads LNHDA; CDR2 reads SQIVND (reference sequence). Full variable domain (rest looked up from reference TRBV19 and TRBJ2-3): DGGITQSPKYLFRKEGQNVTLSCEQNLNHDAMYWYRQDPGQGLRLIYYSQIVNDFQKGDIAEGYSVSREKKESFPLTVTSAQKNPTAFYLCASSRSGRTDTQYFGPGTRLTVL.

The chain carries TRBV5-4 and TRBJ2-1, with 8 bases fitting TRBD2. V lost 3 bases and J lost 7; bases outside the gene matches: 12. CDR3 length: 16 amino acids. Per germline, CDR1 SGHNT and CDR2 YYREEE (reference sequence). In nucleotides, the CDR3 is TGTGCCAGCAGCTCCTACTTAGCGGGAATCGGAAATGAGCAGTTCTTC. Its translation is CASSSYLAGIGNEQFF.

The gene calls are TRBV28 and TRBJ2-7, with 12 bases that match TRBD2. This CDR3 has 17 amino acids. The trim removed 4 bases at V and 5 bases at J, leaving 12 bases unmatched. The germline V gene encodes CDR1 MDHEN and CDR2 SYDVKM. The CDR3 region is CASSSSGLAGPPHEQYF. CDR3 nucleotides: TGTGCCAGCAGTTCATCAGGACTAGCGGGACCCCCCCACGAGCAGTACTTC.

The rearrangement joins TRBV7-2 to TRBJ2-1; 8 bases line up with TRBD1. The ends lost 7 bases at V and 5 bases at J; junction bases unmatched: 4. CDR1 is SGHTA and CDR2 is FQGNSA in the germline V gene. This CDR3 contains 13 residues. The CDR3 bases are TGTGCCAGCACCGGACAGGGCCACAATGAGCAGTTCTTC. Translation: CASTGQGHNEQFF.

The chain employs TRBV11-3 and TRBJ2-2, with 9 bases that match TRBD2. This CDR3 has 16 residues. V dropped 5 bases and J dropped 8; count of bases not matched to a gene: 12. Germline V lookup: CDR1 SGHNT, CDR2 YENEEA. The CDR3 DNA sequence: TGTGCCAGCAGCCAAGTGGGTAGCGGGAGAACTGGGGAGCTGTTTTTT. Its protein is CASSQVGSGRTGELFF.

The genes are TRBV7-9 and TRBJ2-3; 7 bases fit TRBD2. CDR1 and CDR2 from the germline V gene are SEHNR and FQNEAQ (reference sequence). V was clipped by 7 bases and J by 6 bases; unmatched bases: 10. The CDR3 is made up of 14 amino acids. In DNA, the CDR3 is TGTGCCAGCACCCCCTGGGGAGGGCTCGATACGCAGTATTTT. Translating it yields CASTPWGGLDTQYF.

This rearrangement joins TRBV28 to TRBJ2-1; D is unclear. Germline V lookup: CDR1 MDHEN, CDR2 SYDVKM. The CDR3 spans 14 residues. The ends were cut back, 2 bases at V and 7 bases at J, with 12 bases in the middle. The CDR3 loop reads CASSLPQFINEQFF. CDR3 DNA sequence: TGTGCCAGCAGTTTACCCCAGTTTATAAATGAGCAGTTCTTC.

This clone was seen once. The chain uses TRBV27 and TRBJ2-3; D is ambiguous. V was trimmed by 2 bases and J by 2 bases, leaving 11 bases between them. Germline CDR1 and CDR2: MNHEY and SMNVEV (reference sequence). This CDR3 has 15 amino acids. CDR3 sequence (DNA): TGTGCCAGCAGTTTAGGCAGGAAAAACACAGATACGCAGTATTTT. It yields the protein CASSLGRKNTDTQYF.

CDR3 in DNA: TGTGCCGGGGCGCGGAAGCTGAACACTGAAGCTTTCTTT. Its protein product is CAGARKLNTEAFF. The genes are TRBV19 and TRBJ1-1; the D gene is possibly TRBD1 (5 bases). Germline lookup yields CDR1 LNHDA and CDR2 SQIVND (reference sequence). The CDR3 length is 13 residues. Trimming removed 11 bases at V and 0 bases at J, with 13 bases between.

In nucleotides, the CDR3 is TGTGCCAGTGAGGTGGACAGGGGCACAGATACGCAGTATTTT. Amino acid sequence: CASEVDRGTDTQYF. This chain links TRBV19 with TRBJ2-3; TRBD1 matches at 8 bases. Germline assignment: CDR1 LNHDA and CDR2 SQIVND (reference sequence). The CDR3 is 14 amino acids. Unmatched junction bases numbered 5, after V lost 8 bases and J lost 1 base.

This clone came up a few times. The chain combines TRBV27 with TRBJ1-4; 8 bases map to TRBD1. This CDR3 region has 14 residues. CDR1 is MNHEY, CDR2 SMNVEV, per germline (reference sequence). The trim removed 6 bases at V and 7 bases at J, leaving 7 bases unmatched. The CDR3 loop reads CASSLDREGEKLFF. For the CDR3, the DNA is TGTGCCAGCAGCCTGGACAGGGAGGGTGAAAAACTGTTTTTT.

The V call is TRBV3-1 (or the pseudogene TRBV3-2), the J call TRBJ1-3; D uncertain. Germline-derived CDR1 and CDR2 are LGHDT and YNNKEL (reference sequence). This CDR3 spans 15 amino acids. V was trimmed by 1 base and J by 4 bases, leaving 11 bases between them. The CDR3 DNA is TGTGCCAGCAGCCAAGGCCCACAGACAGGAAACACCATATATTTT. Translated: CASSQGPQTGNTIYF.

The chain combines TRBV2 with TRBJ2-1; TRBD1 aligns across 7 bases. With V trimmed by 9 bases and J by 3 bases, 5 bases remained unmatched. This CDR3 has 13 residues. Germline CDR1 and CDR2: SNHLY and FYNNEI. The CDR3 spells CARTGENYNEQFF. The CDR3 DNA sequence: TGTGCCAGAACAGGGGAAAACTACAATGAGCAGTTCTTC.

This clone was found once. The rearrangement uses TRBV4-2 and TRBJ2-1, with TRBD2 identical over 9 bases. Germline values: CDR1 LGHNA, CDR2 YNFKEQ. Trimming cost V 5 bases and J 4 bases; bases outside gene matches: 6. The CDR3 spans 15 residues. The CDR3, as DNA: TGTGCCAGCAGCTCATCGACTAGCGGTTACAATGAGCAGTTCTTC. Translating gives CASSSSTSGYNEQFF.

The V call is TRBV5-1, the J call TRBJ2-1, with 9 nucleotides matching TRBD2. Germline V lookup: CDR1 SGHRS, CDR2 YFSETQ. The CDR3 totals 16 residues. Losses at the gene ends were 0 bases for V and 2 bases for J; bases not matched to a gene: 3. The CDR3 reads CASSLVASGAYNEQFF. The CDR3 DNA follows: TGCGCCAGCAGCTTGGTGGCTAGCGGGGCCTACAATGAGCAGTTCTTC.

V and J are TRBV4-2 and TRBJ2-5; 10 nucleotides agree with TRBD2. The CDR3 covers 17 residues. The V gene end was trimmed by 1 base and the J gene end by 4 bases; junction bases not matched to a gene: 9. Per the germline V gene, CDR1 is LGHNA and CDR2 is YNFKEQ. CDR3 region: CASSQGTSGTFPETQYF. The CDR3 DNA follows: TGTGCCAGCAGCCAAGGAACTAGCGGGACATTCCCAGAGACCCAGTACTTC.

The chain combines TRBV5-5 with TRBJ1-2; 10 bases fit TRBD1. Trimming cost V 3 bases and J 3 bases; bases outside gene matches: 2. The V gene's germline CDR1 is SGHKS and CDR2 YYEKEE (reference sequence). The CDR3 runs 14 residues. CDR3 sequence (DNA): TGTGCCAGCAGCTCCGGGACAGGGGACTATGGCTACACCTTC. This translates into CASSSGTGDYGYTF.